The T cell receptor beta chain described here comes from a study of neoadjuvant nivolumab and ipilimumab in lung cancer. Germline V gene sequence: CDR1 SGHAT, CDR2 FQNNGV. J gave up 2 bases and V 5 bases, and 4 bases lay outside the gene matches. The CDR3 covers 15 residues. Profiling relied on immunoSEQ multiplex PCR, and the TCRdb table lists in-frame clones only, not all of them. The sample lists 20,000 to 25,000 clones; under 90% were seen once. Sequencing used peripheral blood, obtained before neoadjuvant nivolumab, alone or with ipilimumab. The chain employs TRBV11-2 and TRBJ2-3; 10 nucleotides agree with TRBD2. The sequence was obtained from an adult with non-small cell lung cancer. The CDR3 here is CASSPAGGYTDTQYF. In DNA, the CDR3 is TGTGCCAGCAGCCCAGCGGGAGGGTACACAGATACGCAGTATTTT.